The clone carrying this T cell receptor beta chain has at least ten counts. Its target is unknown. This entry belongs to a study of blood T cells in healthy people across ages. The study, taken as a whole, reports: The study lacked donor CMV status, which possibly confounded expanded clonotype changes.

Healthy individuals of Caucasian origin from Russia, aged roughly 6 to 95, served as donors. Through a sample-barcoded 5' primer and a J-beta primer mix, a second PCR was run for 7 to 11 cycles. Template switching added a 12-random-nucleotide identifier to every cDNA molecule. TCRdb re-called the 5' RACE reads through MiXCR, storing one row per CDR3 protein. The sample shows about 970,000 distinct CDR3 sequences, roughly half of them seen only once. This CDR3 region has 14 residues. V was pared by 6 bases and J by 0 bases, with 9 bases between. The receptor's source is a woman aged 55-69 years in good health. The chain uses TRBV12-3 or TRBV12-4 and TRBJ1-5; the D is unclear. Sequenced material: blood. For the CDR3, the DNA is TGTGCCAGCAGCTTGGACGGTAGCAATCAGCCCCAGCATTTT. This sequence encodes CASSLDGSNQPQHF.